The 29 T cell receptor beta chains listed next were all sequenced from one sample in a study of blood T cell repertoires in COVID-19. Profiling relied on immunoSEQ multiplex PCR, and the TCRdb table lists in-frame clones only, not all of them. The sample has 250,000 to 400,000 clones, 90% seen once. The sequenced material came from PBMCs or T cells enriched from blood (not recorded which). The source is a man between 60 and 70 years old who had recovered from COVID-19.

The chain recombines TRBV7-2 with TRBJ1-5, with 7 bases that match TRBD1. CDR1 and CDR2 (germline): SGHTA, FQGNSA. This CDR3 has 15 amino acids. J lost 4 bases, V lost 2 bases, and 5 bases had no gene match. This CDR3 is CASSLQGQTNQPQHF. The CDR3 nucleotides read TGTGCCAGCAGCTTACAGGGACAGACTAATCAGCCCCAGCATTTT.

The rearrangement uses TRBV11-3 and TRBJ2-6; weak D call: TRBD1 (5 bases). The CDR3 extends over 17 amino acids. Trimming took 2 bases from V and 1 from J, leaving 12 bases between them. Germline V gives CDR1 SGHNT, CDR2 YENEEA. CDR3 in amino acids: CASSLYPPGSGANVLTF. The CDR3 region has the DNA TGTGCCAGCAGCTTATACCCCCCAGGGTCTGGGGCCAACGTCCTGACTTTC.

V and J are TRBV19 and TRBJ1-1; D ambiguous. Per germline, CDR1 LNHDA and CDR2 SQIVND (reference sequence). The CDR3 spans 13 residues. With 2 bases removed from V and 0 bases from J, the gap between germline ends came to 4 bases. CDR3 in amino acids: CASSIYMNTEAFF. The CDR3, as DNA: TGTGCCAGTAGTATATATATGAACACTGAAGCTTTCTTT. The full variable domain, completed using reference TRBV19 and TRBJ1-1, is DGGITQSPKYLFRKEGQNVTLSCEQNLNHDAMYWYRQDPGQGLRLIYYSQIVNDFQKGDIAEGYSVSREKKESFPLTVTSAQKNPTAFYLCASSIYMNTEAFFGQGTRLTVV.

The chain links TRBV5-1 to TRBJ1-4, with 7 bases identical to TRBD1. Trimming removed 4 bases from V and 0 bases from J; junction bases left unmatched: 6. The CDR3 loop spans 16 amino acids. Germline CDR1 and CDR2: SGHRS and YFSETQ. As DNA, the CDR3 is TGCGCCAGCAGCCCCCGGGACAGTTCAACTAATGAAAAACTGTTTTTT. Its translation is CASSPRDSSTNEKLFF.

CDR3 nucleotide sequence: TGCGCCAGCAGCTTGGATACCAGGGACTATGGCTACACCTTC. Translation: CASSLDTRDYGYTF. The chain joins TRBV5-1 to TRBJ1-2; a weak D match, TRBD1 (5 bases). Trimming removed 0 bases from V and 3 bases from J, with 9 bases in between. Germline values: CDR1 SGHRS, CDR2 YFSETQ. There are 14 residues in the CDR3.

J is TRBJ1-1 and V is TRBV6-5; D may be TRBD1 (5 bases). CDR1 and CDR2 from the germline V gene are MNHEY and SVGAGI. The V end lost 6 bases, the J end lost 1 base, and 9 bases lay between the germline ends. The CDR3 is 13 amino acids. CDR3 in amino acids: CASRDSANTEAFF. The CDR3 nucleotides read TGTGCCAGCAGAGACAGTGCGAACACTGAAGCTTTCTTT.

This chain links TRBV5-1 with TRBJ1-6, with TRBD1 matching over 9 bases. V shed 0 bases and J 10 bases; nucleotides not matched to a gene: 2. Germline V CDR1 and CDR2: SGHRS, YFSETQ. CDR3 length: 14 residues. The CDR3 spells CASSLAGQGSPLHF. The CDR3 nucleotides read TGCGCCAGCAGCTTGGCCGGACAGGGGTCACCCCTCCACTTT.

The chain employs TRBV5-1 and TRBJ1-6; possible D gene TRBD1, 6 bases. This CDR3 comprises 14 residues. Per germline, CDR1 SGHRS and CDR2 YFSETQ. V was clipped by 4 bases and J by 10 bases, with 15 bases between them. The CDR3 region has the DNA TGCGCCAGCAGCGAGGGACACTCTGCGTCACCCCTCCACTTT. Its protein product is CASSEGHSASPLHF.

This clone was seen more than once but under ten times. The rearrangement uses TRBV10-1 and TRBJ2-7; 7 bases are a match to TRBD1. CDR3 length: 16 amino acids. Trimming at V came to 0 bases and at J to 3 bases, leaving 8 bases not matched to a gene. The germline gives CDR1 WNHNN, CDR2 SYGVQD (reference sequence). The CDR3 here is CASSESIFGTDYEQYF. CDR3 DNA: TGCGCCAGCAGTGAGTCGATTTTCGGGACAGACTACGAGCAGTACTTC.

V is TRBV11-2 and J is TRBJ1-1, with unresolved D. The germline CDR1 and CDR2 sequences are SGHAT and FQNNGV. Deletions cut 1 base from V and 7 bases from J, with 13 bases between. The CDR3 is 14 residues long. The CDR3 coding sequence is TGTGCCAGCAGCTTAGTAGCTCCGAAGTTTGAAGCTTTCTTT. This encodes CASSLVAPKFEAFF.

The V gene is TRBV30, the J gene TRBJ1-1; the D gene is possibly TRBD1 (5 bases). The germline V gene encodes CDR1 GTSNPN and CDR2 SVGIG (reference sequence). V lost 0 bases, J lost 4 bases, and 9 bases lay in between. This CDR3 has 13 residues. The CDR3 is CAWSVKGLTEAFF. The CDR3 nucleotides are TGTGCCTGGAGTGTAAAGGGGCTCACTGAAGCTTTCTTT.

This chain joins TRBV18 and TRBJ2-1; 10 nucleotides line up with TRBD2. The length of the CDR3 is 17 residues. Germline CDR1 is KGHSH and CDR2 is LQKENI. V lost 0 bases and J lost 1; bases outside the gene matches: 3. CDR3 loop: CASSPPGSGRSYNEQFF. As DNA, the CDR3 is TGTGCCAGCTCACCACCGGGTAGCGGGAGGTCCTACAATGAGCAGTTCTTC.

This chain joins TRBV11-3 and TRBJ2-1; 7 bases align to TRBD2. The CDR3 sequence is 19 residues long. The junction had 13 bases not matched to a gene; V was cut back by 1 base and J by 1 base. CDR1 is SGHNT, CDR2 YENEEA, per germline. CDR3 in DNA: TGTGCCAGCAGCTTAGTCGGGGGGAACCTGCGCGGATCCTACAATGAGCAGTTCTTC. Translation gives CASSLVGGNLRGSYNEQFF.

A few counts support this clone. V and J are TRBV3-1 (or the pseudogene TRBV3-2) and TRBJ1-5; 7 positions agree with TRBD1. There are 17 residues in the CDR3. Germline CDR1 LGHDT, CDR2 YNNKEL (reference sequence). V shed 5 bases and J 5 bases; nucleotides not matched to a gene: 15. For the CDR3, the DNA is TGTGCCAGCAGCGAAAGGGGGCCGGGGGCGAGGTATCAGCCCCAGCATTTT. It translates to CASSERGPGARYQPQHF.

This clone has only one observation. The CDR3 sequence is CASSVGGNSGNTIYF. CDR3 sequence (DNA): TGTGCCAGCAGCGTAGGAGGGAACTCTGGAAACACCATATATTTT. The rearrangement joins TRBV9 to TRBJ1-3; D uncertain. Trimming stripped 0 bases from V and 0 bases from J, with 7 bases between. Germline V CDR1 and CDR2: SGDLS, YYNGEE. The CDR3 consists of 15 residues.

The rearrangement links TRBV5-6 to TRBJ1-2, with D hard to call. Trimming stripped 0 bases from V and 4 bases from J, with 10 bases between. CDR1 SGHDT and CDR2 YYEEEE come from the germline V gene. CDR3 length: 14 residues. DNA for the CDR3: TGTGCCAGCAGCTTGGCCGGGAGGATCTATGGCTACACCTTC. The encoded protein is CASSLAGRIYGYTF.

The CDR3 is CATSRDYDLFGNTIYF. CDR3 bases: TGTGCCACCAGCAGAGACTACGACTTATTTGGAAACACCATATATTTT. The chain links TRBV15 to TRBJ1-3; no clear D gene. Germline lookup yields CDR1 LNHNV and CDR2 YYDKDF (reference sequence). The CDR3 sequence is 16 residues long. V was cut by 0 bases and J by 3 bases, with 12 bases left in between.

This clone was recorded only once. J is TRBJ1-5 and V is TRBV4-2; D not certain. This CDR3 contains 13 residues. Germline loops: CDR1 LGHNA, CDR2 YNFKEQ. V was clipped by 4 bases and J by 5 bases, with 9 bases between them. The CDR3 region is CASSLRRDQPQHF. CDR3 in DNA: TGTGCCAGCAGCCTCCGGAGGGATCAGCCCCAGCATTTT.

This chain connects TRBV5-3 to TRBJ2-7, with 16 bases identical to TRBD2. TRBV5-3 is an open reading frame whose function is uncertain. V dropped 4 bases and J dropped 0; count of bases not matched to a gene: 4. The CDR3 is 17 residues long. DNA for the CDR3: TGTGCCAGAAGCATGGGACTAGCGGGAGGGCCCTCCTACGAGCAGTACTTC. It translates to CARSMGLAGGPSYEQYF.

This clone was counted a few times. V gene TRBV6-5 combines with J gene TRBJ2-2; D possibly corresponds to TRBD1 (5 bases). There are 15 residues in the CDR3. The V end was cut by 6 bases, the J end by 2 bases, with 13 bases between. Per germline, CDR1 MNHEY and CDR2 SVGAGI. Here the CDR3 DNA reads TGTGCCAGCAGGCTGACAGCGACTAACACCGGGGAGCTGTTTTTT. It encodes CASRLTATNTGELFF.

The chain links TRBV5-5 to TRBJ2-3, with D possibly TRBD2 on 6 matching bases. The germline V gene encodes CDR1 SGHKS and CDR2 YYEKEE (reference sequence). Trimming left V 1 base short and J 7 bases short, with 16 bases between. The CDR3 is 15 residues long. The CDR3 reads CASSLQLAPTNTQYF. As DNA, the CDR3 is TGTGCCAGCAGCTTGCAACTAGCTCCGACCAATACGCAGTATTTT.

The chain employs TRBV24-1 and TRBJ2-7; tentatively, D is TRBD2 (5 bases). V was shortened by 7 bases and J by 3 bases, with 12 bases between the two germline ends. The germline V gene encodes CDR1 KGHDR and CDR2 SFDVKD. CDR3 length: 13 residues. The CDR3 spells CATRSRDNYEQYF. CDR3 DNA sequence: TGTGCCACCAGAAGCCGGGATAACTACGAGCAGTACTTC.

The J gene is TRBJ1-2, the V gene TRBV12-3 or TRBV12-4, with 8 positions matching TRBD1. The V gene end was trimmed by 3 bases and the J gene end by 7 bases; junction bases not matched to a gene: 4. The CDR3 totals 13 residues. The CDR3, as DNA: TGTGCCAGCAGTTTTCAGGGGGCAGTTGGCTACACCTTC. Translated: CASSFQGAVGYTF.

The V gene is TRBV24-1, the J gene TRBJ2-7, with 9 bases fitting TRBD1. Per the germline V gene, CDR1 is KGHDR and CDR2 is SFDVKD. Unmatched junction bases numbered 9, after V lost 9 bases and J lost 4 bases. The CDR3 sequence is 14 residues long. The CDR3 is CATLRGQGRYEQYF. The DNA of the CDR3 is TGTGCCACCTTGAGGGGACAGGGCCGGTACGAGCAGTACTTC.

V and J are TRBV19 and TRBJ2-2; D not certain. Germline loops: CDR1 LNHDA, CDR2 SQIVND (reference sequence). Trimming shortened V by 5 bases and J by 0 bases, and 4 bases separated the two germline ends. The CDR3 is 13 residues long. CDR3 amino acids: CASSLANTGELFF. CDR3 sequence (DNA): TGTGCCAGTAGTCTCGCGAACACCGGGGAGCTGTTTTTT.

This chain connects TRBV19 to TRBJ2-1; D perhaps matches TRBD2 (6 bases). The ends were cut back, 3 bases at V and 9 bases at J, with 12 bases in the middle. The germline V gene encodes CDR1 LNHDA and CDR2 SQIVND (reference sequence). This CDR3 is 13 amino acids long. CDR3 DNA: TGTGCCAGTAGTATTAGGCTAGCGATTGAGCAGTTCTTC. It codes for CASSIRLAIEQFF.

The chain links TRBV12-3 or TRBV12-4 to TRBJ2-3; D gene ambiguous. V lost 7 bases and J 5 bases, leaving 4 bases between the germline ends. The CDR3 extends over 10 amino acids. The CDR3 reads CASTGDTQYF. In DNA form, the CDR3 reads TGTGCCAGCACAGGAGATACGCAGTATTTT.

The rearrangement links TRBV6-2 or TRBV6-3 to TRBJ2-1; 11 nucleotides agree with TRBD2. J was trimmed by 7 bases and V by 4 bases; bases with no gene match: 6. CDR1 and CDR2 (germline): MNHEY, SVGEGT. The CDR3 consists of 15 residues. CDR3 sequence (DNA): TGTGCCAGCAGTTTCGCTAGCGGGAGGAAAAATGAGCAGTTCTTC. This translates into CASSFASGRKNEQFF.

This clone was seen just once. CDR3 sequence reads: CASSNAGGPGGELFF. The CDR3 bases are TGTGCCAGCAGCAACGCGGGGGGGCCTGGCGGGGAGCTGTTTTTT. The chain has TRBV7-9 and TRBJ2-2; 9 bases fit TRBD2. Germline values: CDR1 SEHNR, CDR2 FQNEAQ (reference sequence). J lost 7 bases, V lost 5 bases, and 8 bases had no gene match. The CDR3 extends over 15 amino acids.